These 10 T cell receptor beta chains originate from one sample sequenced in a study of technical replicates of blood from a few donors. Only in-frame clones appear in the TCRdb table, and some are missing; sequencing was by immunoSEQ multiplex PCR. Of around 81,000 clones in the sample, 95% were seen once. What was sequenced was T cells isolated from PBMCs. These receptors came from a human donor in good health.

This clone appeared once. The chain links TRBV16 to TRBJ2-7; TRBD2 matches 7 bases. The germline V gene encodes CDR1 KGHSY and CDR2 FQNENV. CDR3 length: 17 residues. V lost 0 bases, J lost 1 base, and 9 bases stayed unmatched. The CDR3 sequence: CASSQSSRLGGSYEQYF. The CDR3 DNA is TGTGCCAGCAGCCAATCTTCACGGCTGGGAGGGTCCTACGAGCAGTACTTC. Looking up the rest from reference TRBV16 and TRBJ2-7 gives the full variable domain: GEEVAQTPKHLVRGEGQKAKLYCAPIKGHSYVFWYQQVLKNEFKFLISFQNENVFDETGMPKERFSAKCLPNSPCSLEIQATKLEDSAVYFCASSQSSRLGGSYEQYFGPGTRLTVT.

The chain recombines TRBV9 with TRBJ2-5, with 12 bases matching TRBD2. This CDR3 is built from 16 residues. CDR1 and CDR2 (germline): SGDLS, YYNGEE. Unmatched junction bases numbered 5, after V lost 3 bases and J lost 2 bases. The CDR3 here is CASSGGTSGPQETQYF. CDR3 in DNA: TGTGCCAGCAGCGGCGGGACTAGCGGGCCGCAAGAGACCCAGTACTTC.

The CDR3 protein is CASSAGQGVYEQYF. The CDR3 nucleotides are TGTGCCAGCAGTGCGGGACAGGGAGTGTACGAGCAGTACTTC. The chain has TRBV27 and TRBJ2-7; 9 bases line up with TRBD1. J gave up 4 bases and V 5 bases, and 6 bases lay outside the gene matches. This CDR3 has 14 residues. Germline loops: CDR1 MNHEY, CDR2 SMNVEV (reference sequence).

The chain combines TRBV4-1 with TRBJ1-2; 7 nucleotides line up with TRBD1. There are 15 residues in the CDR3. The V segment lost 2 bases and the J segment 5 bases; nucleotides outside the gene matches: 8. Looked up from germline, CDR1 is MGHRA and CDR2 is YSYEKL. The CDR3 spells CASSQTTGTTYGYTF. DNA of the CDR3: TGCGCCAGCAGCCAAACGACAGGGACAACTTATGGCTACACCTTC.

The rearrangement links TRBV11-3 to TRBJ2-1, with 9 bases lining up with TRBD1. CDR3 length: 15 amino acids. CDR1 is SGHNT and CDR2 is YENEEA in the germline V gene. V shed 5 bases, J shed 6 bases, and the junction held 8 bases outside the gene matches. Here the CDR3 reads CASSLRDREVNEQFF. The CDR3 region has the DNA TGTGCCAGCAGCCTACGGGACAGGGAAGTCAATGAGCAGTTCTTC. The whole variable domain, remainder taken from reference TRBV11-3 and TRBJ2-1, is EAGVVQSPRYKIIEKKQPVAFWCNPISGHNTLYWYLQNLGQGPELLIRYENEEAVDDSQLPKDRFSAERLKGVDSTLKIQPAELGDSAVYLCASSLRDREVNEQFFGPGTRLTVL.

The chain employs TRBV5-4 and TRBJ1-1; unclear D gene. Germline V gene data show CDR1 as SGHNT and CDR2 as YYREEE (reference sequence). V was cut by 4 bases and J by 6 bases, with 10 bases left in between. The CDR3 loop spans 12 amino acids. The chain's CDR3 is CASSGGISEAFF. The CDR3 DNA reads TGTGCCAGCAGCGGAGGCATTTCTGAAGCTTTCTTT.

The gene calls are TRBV5-1 and TRBJ2-3, with 14 nucleotides matching TRBD2. There are 15 residues in the CDR3. V shed 4 bases, J shed 5 bases, and the junction held 3 bases outside the gene matches. Germline values: CDR1 SGHRS, CDR2 YFSETQ. The chain's CDR3 is CASSPGLAGVDTQYF. CDR3 nucleotides: TGCGCCAGCAGCCCGGGACTAGCGGGAGTAGATACGCAGTATTTT.

This chain uses TRBV18 with TRBJ2-7; tentatively, D is TRBD2 (6 bases). Trimming shortened V by 2 bases and J by 0 bases, and 11 bases separated the two germline ends. This CDR3 spans 15 amino acids. The germline gives CDR1 KGHSH, CDR2 LQKENI. This chain's CDR3 is CASSPGSGSSYEQYF. Written as DNA, the CDR3 is TGTGCCAGCTCACCAGGTAGCGGAAGCTCCTACGAGCAGTACTTC.

The CDR3 here is CASSGTRDTYGYTF. Here the CDR3 DNA reads TGTGCCAGCAGCGGCACCCGGGACACCTATGGCTACACCTTC. This rearrangement joins TRBV11-3 to TRBJ1-2; D may be TRBD1 (6 bases). The CDR3 is 14 amino acids. Germline CDR1 and CDR2: SGHNT and YENEEA. Trimming shortened V by 5 bases and J by 4 bases, and 14 bases separated the two germline ends. Full variable domain (outside the CDR3, taken from reference TRBV11-3 and TRBJ1-2): EAGVVQSPRYKIIEKKQPVAFWCNPISGHNTLYWYLQNLGQGPELLIRYENEEAVDDSQLPKDRFSAERLKGVDSTLKIQPAELGDSAVYLCASSGTRDTYGYTFGSGTRLTVV.

In its sample, this clone was seen once. The chain carries TRBV19 and TRBJ2-1; TRBD2 aligns across 8 bases. Germline V CDR1 and CDR2: LNHDA, SQIVND (reference sequence). The CDR3 is 17 residues long. With 5 bases clipped from V and 9 bases from J, the junction kept 18 bases outside the gene matches. CDR3 protein: CASSDPGGAGGTREQFF. CDR3 nucleotides: TGTGCCAGTAGTGACCCTGGGGGGGCGGGAGGAACGCGTGAGCAGTTCTTC.